The clone carrying this T cell receptor (beta chain) was found a few times. The antigen is unknown. The J segment lost 9 bases and the V segment lost 1 base, leaving 5 bases of the junction unmatched. This CDR3 is 14 amino acids long. Germline-derived CDR1 and CDR2 are LNHNV and YYDKDF (reference sequence). This sample is part of a study of cytomegalovirus exposure and HLA in healthy donors. Notes on the study in general: Altogether, 164 TCR beta chains were recorded as cytomegalovirus-associated.

Primers for the PCR totalled 60 Vbeta and 13 Jbeta. Sequencing was performed with immunoSEQ multiplex PCR; in TCRdb, only in-frame clones are kept and a portion is missing. The table has approximately 150,000 clones, around four fifths seen once. V usage is TRBV15 and J usage is TRBJ2-5; TRBD2 aligns across 10 bases. The specimen was PBMCs. The sequence came from a female donor in good health and CMV-seronegative. CDR3 loop: CATSRASGGLPQYF. DNA of the CDR3: TGTGCCACCAGCAGAGCTAGCGGGGGTCTCCCCCAGTACTTC. Using reference TRBV15 and TRBJ2-5 for the parts outside the CDR3, the full variable domain is DAMVIQNPRYQVTQFGKPVTLSCSQTLNHNVMYWYQQKSSQAPKLLFHYYDKDFNNEADTPDNFQSRRPNTSFCFLDIRSPGLGDTAMYLCATSRASGGLPQYFGPGTRLLVL.